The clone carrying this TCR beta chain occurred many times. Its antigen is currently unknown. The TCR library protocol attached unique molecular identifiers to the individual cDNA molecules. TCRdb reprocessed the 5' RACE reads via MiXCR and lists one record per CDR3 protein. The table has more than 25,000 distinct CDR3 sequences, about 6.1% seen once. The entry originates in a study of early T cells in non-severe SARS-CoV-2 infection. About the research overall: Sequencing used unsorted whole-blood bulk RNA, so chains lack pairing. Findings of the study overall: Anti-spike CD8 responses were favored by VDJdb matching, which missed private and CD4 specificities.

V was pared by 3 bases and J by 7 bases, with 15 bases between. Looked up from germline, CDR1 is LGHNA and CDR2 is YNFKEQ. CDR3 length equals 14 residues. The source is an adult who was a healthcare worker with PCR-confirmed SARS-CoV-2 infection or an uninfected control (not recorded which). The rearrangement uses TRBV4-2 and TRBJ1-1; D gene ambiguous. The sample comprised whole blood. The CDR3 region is CASSQETDRGEAFF. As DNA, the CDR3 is TGTGCCAGCAGCCAGGAGACCGACCGGGGTGAAGCTTTCTTT.